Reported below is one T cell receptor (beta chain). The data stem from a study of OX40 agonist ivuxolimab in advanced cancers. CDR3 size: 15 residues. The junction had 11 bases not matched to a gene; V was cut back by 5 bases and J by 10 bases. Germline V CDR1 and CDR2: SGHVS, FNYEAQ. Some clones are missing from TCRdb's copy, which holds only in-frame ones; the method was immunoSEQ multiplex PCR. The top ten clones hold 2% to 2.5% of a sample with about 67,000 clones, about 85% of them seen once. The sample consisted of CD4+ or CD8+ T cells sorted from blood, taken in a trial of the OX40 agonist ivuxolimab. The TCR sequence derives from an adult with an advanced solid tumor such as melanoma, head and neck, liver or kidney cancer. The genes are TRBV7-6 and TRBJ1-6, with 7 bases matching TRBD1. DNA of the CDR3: TGTGCCAGCAGCCTTGAATCAGGGGGAGGATCACCCCTCCACTTT. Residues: CASSLESGGGSPLHF. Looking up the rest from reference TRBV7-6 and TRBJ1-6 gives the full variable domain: GAGVSQSPRYKVTKRGQDVALRCDPISGHVSLYWYRQALGQGPEFLTYFNYEAQQDKSGLPNDRFSAERPEGSISTLTIQRTEQRDSAMYRCASSLESGGGSPLHFGNGTRLTVT.